This T cell receptor beta chain was profiled in a study of patients and donors after allogeneic stem cell transplantation. In its sample, this clonotype was seen a few times. Each CDR3 protein is one row after TCRdb ran MiXCR on the RT-PCR reads. The repertoire holds 920,000 or so distinct CDR3 sequences, with approximately 19% as singletons. The CDR3 sequence is 15 residues long. Germline V gives CDR1 MNHNS, CDR2 SASEGT. The germline V and J ends were trimmed by 2 bases and 2 bases, with 7 bases remaining between them. The rearrangement links TRBV6-1 to TRBJ1-6; no definite D call. The TCR was taken from a human donor who was either an allogeneic HSCT recipient or a stem cell or donor lymphocyte infusion donor (not recorded which). It is not recorded whose cells these are; they may come from a transplant donor. The sample was blood, either unsorted or a sorted T cell fraction (not recorded which). The CDR3 DNA follows: TGTGCCAGCAGTGAATATAGCGCCTATAATTCACCCCTCCACTTT. This translates into CASSEYSAYNSPLHF.